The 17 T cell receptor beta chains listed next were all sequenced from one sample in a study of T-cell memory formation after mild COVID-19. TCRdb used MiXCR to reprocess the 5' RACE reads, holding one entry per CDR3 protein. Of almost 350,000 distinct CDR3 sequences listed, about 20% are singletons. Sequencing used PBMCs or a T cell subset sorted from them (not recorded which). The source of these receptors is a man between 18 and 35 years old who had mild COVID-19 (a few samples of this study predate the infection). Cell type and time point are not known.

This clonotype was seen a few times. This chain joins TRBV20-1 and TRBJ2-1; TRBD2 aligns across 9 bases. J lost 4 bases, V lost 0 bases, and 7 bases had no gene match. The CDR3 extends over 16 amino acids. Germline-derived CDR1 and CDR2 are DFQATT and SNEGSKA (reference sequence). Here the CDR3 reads CSARDPSGGRYNEQFF. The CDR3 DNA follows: TGCAGTGCTAGAGATCCCAGCGGGGGGCGGTACAATGAGCAGTTCTTC.

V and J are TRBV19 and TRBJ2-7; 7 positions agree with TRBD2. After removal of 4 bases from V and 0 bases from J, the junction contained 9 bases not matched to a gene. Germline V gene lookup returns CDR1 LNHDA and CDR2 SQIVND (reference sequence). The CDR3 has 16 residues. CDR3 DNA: TGTGCCAGTAGTACCCCCTTGGGGACTATCTCCTACGAGCAGTACTTC. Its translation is CASSTPLGTISYEQYF.

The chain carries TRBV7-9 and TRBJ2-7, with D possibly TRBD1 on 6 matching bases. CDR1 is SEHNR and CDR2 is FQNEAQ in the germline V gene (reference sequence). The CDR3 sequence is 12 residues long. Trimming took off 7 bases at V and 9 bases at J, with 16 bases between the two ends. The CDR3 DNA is TGTGCCAGCACCGCGAGGGACACCGGGCAGTACTTC. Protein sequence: CASTARDTGQYF.

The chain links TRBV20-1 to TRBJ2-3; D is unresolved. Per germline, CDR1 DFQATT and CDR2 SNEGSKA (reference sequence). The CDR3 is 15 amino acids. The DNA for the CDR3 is TGCAGCCCCGAGGACCACTCCAGGTCCACAGATACGCAGTATTTT. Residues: CSPEDHSRSTDTQYF.

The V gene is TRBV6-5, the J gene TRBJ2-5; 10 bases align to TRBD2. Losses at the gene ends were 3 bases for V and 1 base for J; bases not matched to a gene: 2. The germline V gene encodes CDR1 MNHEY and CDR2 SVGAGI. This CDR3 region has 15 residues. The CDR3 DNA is TGTGCCAGCAGTTATCTAGCGGGGGCCCAAGAGACCCAGTACTTC. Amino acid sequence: CASSYLAGAQETQYF.

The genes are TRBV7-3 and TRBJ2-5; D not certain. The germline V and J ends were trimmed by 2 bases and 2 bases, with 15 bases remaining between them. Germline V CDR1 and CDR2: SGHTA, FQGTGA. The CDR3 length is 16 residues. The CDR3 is CASSLAPPTLQETQYF. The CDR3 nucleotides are TGTGCCAGCAGCTTAGCCCCTCCCACATTGCAAGAGACCCAGTACTTC.

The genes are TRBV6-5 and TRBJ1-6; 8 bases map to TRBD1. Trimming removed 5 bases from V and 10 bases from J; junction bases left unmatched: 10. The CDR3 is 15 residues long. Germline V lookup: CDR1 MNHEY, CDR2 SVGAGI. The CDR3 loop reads CASSRTGSVASPLHF. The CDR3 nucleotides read TGTGCCAGCAGTAGGACAGGGTCGGTCGCGTCACCCCTCCACTTT.

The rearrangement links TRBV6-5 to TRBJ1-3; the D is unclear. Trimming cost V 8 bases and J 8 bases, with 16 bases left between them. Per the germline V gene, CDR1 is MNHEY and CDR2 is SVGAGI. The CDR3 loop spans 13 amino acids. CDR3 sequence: CASSRNQGYTIYF. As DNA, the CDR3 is TGTGCCAGCTCGAGGAATCAAGGCTACACCATATATTTT.

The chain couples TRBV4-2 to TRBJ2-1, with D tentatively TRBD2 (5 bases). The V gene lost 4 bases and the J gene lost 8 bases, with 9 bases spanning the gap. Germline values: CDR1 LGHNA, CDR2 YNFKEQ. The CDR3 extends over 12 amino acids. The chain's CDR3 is CASSPMRDEQFF. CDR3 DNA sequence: TGTGCCAGCAGCCCCATGAGGGATGAGCAGTTCTTC.

CDR3 sequence: CSARRGSSYNSPLHF. In DNA, the CDR3 is TGCAGTGCTAGACGGGGGAGCTCCTATAATTCACCCCTCCACTTT. The chain combines TRBV20-1 with TRBJ1-6, with D possibly matching TRBD1 (5 bases). The CDR3 is 15 residues long. CDR1 and CDR2 from the germline V gene are DFQATT and SNEGSKA (reference sequence). Trimming took 2 bases from V and 0 from J, leaving 8 bases between them.

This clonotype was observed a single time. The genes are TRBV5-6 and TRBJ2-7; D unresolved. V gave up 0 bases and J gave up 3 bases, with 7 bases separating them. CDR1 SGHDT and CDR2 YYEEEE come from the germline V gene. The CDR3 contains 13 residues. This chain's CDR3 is CASSLAHHYEQYF. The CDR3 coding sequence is TGTGCCAGCAGCTTGGCTCACCACTACGAGCAGTACTTC. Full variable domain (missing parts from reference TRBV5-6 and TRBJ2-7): DAGVTQSPTHLIKTRGQQVTLRCSPKSGHDTVSWYQQALGQGPQFIFQYYEEEERQRGNFPDRFSGHQFPNYSSELNVNALLLGDSALYLCASSLAHHYEQYFGPGTRLTVT.

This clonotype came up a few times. The CDR3 is CASSLGTRSDNEQFF. The CDR3 DNA sequence: TGCGCCAGCAGCCTCGGGACCCGGAGCGACAATGAGCAGTTCTTC. V gene TRBV5-1 combines with J gene TRBJ2-1, with D perhaps assigned TRBD1 or TRBD2 (5 bases each). From germline, CDR1 is SGHRS and CDR2 YFSETQ. Trimming took 4 bases from V and 5 from J, leaving 16 bases between them. This CDR3 contains 15 residues.

CDR3 DNA: TGCGCCAGCAGCCAAGATCCCCACGGGTCGACGTTGAATTCACCCCTCCACTTT. Protein sequence: CASSQDPHGSTLNSPLHF. The chain links TRBV4-1 to TRBJ1-6, with D unresolved. Germline V gene data show CDR1 as MGHRA and CDR2 as YSYEKL. The length of the CDR3 is 18 residues. V was trimmed by 0 bases and J by 7 bases, leaving 19 bases between them.

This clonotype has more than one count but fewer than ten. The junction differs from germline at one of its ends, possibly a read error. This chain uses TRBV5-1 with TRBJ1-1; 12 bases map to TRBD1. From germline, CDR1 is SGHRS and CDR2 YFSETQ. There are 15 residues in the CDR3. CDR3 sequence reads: CASSGTGGRGTEAFF. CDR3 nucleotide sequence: TGTGCCAGCAGCGGGACAGGGGGCCGGGGCACTGAAGCTTTCTTT.

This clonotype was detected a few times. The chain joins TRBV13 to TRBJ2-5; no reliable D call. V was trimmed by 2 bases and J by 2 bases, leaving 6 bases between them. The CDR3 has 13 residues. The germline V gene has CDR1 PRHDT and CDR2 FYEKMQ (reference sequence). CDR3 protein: CASSLSVQETQYF. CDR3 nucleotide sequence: TGTGCCAGCAGCTTATCGGTACAAGAGACCCAGTACTTC. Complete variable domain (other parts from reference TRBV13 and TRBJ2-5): AAGVIQSPRHLIKEKRETATLKCYPIPRHDTVYWYQQGPGQDPQFLISFYEKMQSDKGSIPDRFSAQQFSDYHSELNMSSLELGDSALYFCASSLSVQETQYFGPGTRLLVL.

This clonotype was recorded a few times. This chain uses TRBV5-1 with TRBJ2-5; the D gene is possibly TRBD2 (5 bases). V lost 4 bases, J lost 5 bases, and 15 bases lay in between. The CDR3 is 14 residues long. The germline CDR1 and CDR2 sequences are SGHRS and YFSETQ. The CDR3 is CASSAEGGGETQYF. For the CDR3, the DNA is TGCGCCAGCAGCGCGGAAGGAGGTGGGGAGACCCAGTACTTC.

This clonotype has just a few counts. The CDR3 is CASTQAGSGAFF. DNA for the CDR3: TGTGCCAGCACCCAGGCAGGGAGCGGAGCTTTCTTT. The chain has TRBV6-6 and TRBJ1-1; D perhaps matches TRBD1 (5 bases). V was cut by 7 bases and J by 10 bases, with 16 bases left in between. This CDR3 region has 12 residues. Germline CDR1 MNHNY, CDR2 SVGAGI (reference sequence).